What follows describes a single T cell receptor (beta chain). What antigen it recognizes has not been identified. Base qualities are not provided; no much larger clone lies one nucleotide away. To prepare the library, the immunoSEQ multiplex PCR assay was applied. For the multiplex PCR, a mixture combining 60 forward primers for TCR Vbeta segments and 13 reverse primers for TCR Jbeta segments was used. Amplification of the CDR3 region of rearranged TCR beta genes was performed with a multiplex PCR assay on genomic DNA. Amplified TCR beta libraries were sequenced as 87-base-pair reads on the Illumina HiSeq System. In the original analysis: A later analysis counted about 82 million unique TCR beta chains across the 640 or so repertoires, and 9 million to 14 million of these chains were shared by at least two donors. A nearest-neighbor algorithm error-corrected the raw reads and collapsed the reads into unique sequences, merging closely related sequences to remove PCR and sequencing errors. To assign V, D and J gene segments, CDR3 sequences were aligned to IMGT reference sequences. For a sequence to be retained, a match of at least six nucleotides to both a V gene segment and a J gene segment was required. A rearrangement was called productive if the CDR3 had no stop codons and remained in frame with V and J, and every other rearrangement was called non-productive. Following IMGT convention, CDR3 was defined as the stretch from the second conserved V-encoded cysteine up to the conserved J-encoded phenylalanine. The earlier analysis of 500 to 650 of the donors excluded any sequence lacking an unambiguous match to a single V gene segment. An earlier analysis of a few hundred of the donors called V segments functional above 56.7% productive rearrangements and segregating when the between-donor standard deviation exceeded 5%. A statistical classification framework was developed to diagnose cytomegalovirus status using the catalog of TCR beta chain sequences. In a later analysis, V and J genes were assigned by comparing TCR nucleotide sequences against IMGT/GENE-DB human TR gene sequences. The TCRdist pipeline was used in a later analysis to assign CDR3 sequences and most-parsimonious VDJ recombination scenarios. A later analysis defined each TCR beta chain by its CDR3 amino acid sequence plus V-gene family, and excluded reads lacking a unique V-gene family. As a way to deal with suspected cross-contamination and a sequencing artifact, a later analysis dropped hundreds of nucleotide sequences that were highly shared and had low generation probability. In a later analysis, a clonal expansion index was calculated for each public chain from normalized within-repertoire ranks of inferred template counts. Generation probabilities in a later analysis came from a VDJ recombination model fitted to out-of-frame rearrangements, and those results were checked against IGoR. In a later analysis, hypergeometric tests were used to score TCR-TCR, TCR-HLA and TCR-CMV co-occurrence, with a repertoire-size bias correction applied to TCR pairs. In a later analysis, false discovery rates were estimated by permuting HLA or CMV assignments 20 times. In a later analysis, co-occurring TCRs were grouped using DBSCAN, with TCRdist sequence similarity added in when clustering inside HLA-allele-positive subsets. Repertoires with fewer than 30,000 or more than 120,000 public chains were left out of co-occurrence clustering, as were four to six repertoires with anomalous nucleotide sharing. The source is immuneACCESS, and TCRdb retained only in-frame sequences with V and J called. Part of the clones is not carried over; for the studies checked, unresolved V genes explain less than half of this, and the remainder is unexplained. The D gene and trimming were derived from the DNA, and the V and J assignments and clone size from that table. This sample gives 120,000 to 150,000 clones in total; about 80% of them show up just once. The top ten clonotypes cover around 4.1% of the sample.

The cohort was made up of approximately 670 healthy bone marrow donors. Cohort members were all nominally healthy when sampled, although unrecorded immune exposures were likely present. The donor tested CMV seropositive, placing the donor among the 289 seropositive members of the cohort. A peripheral blood sample was provided by each donor, and peripheral blood mononuclear cells were used for TCR beta sequencing. Genomic DNA was extracted from the blood cell samples with the Qiagen DNeasy Blood Extraction Kit. These data come from a study of cytomegalovirus exposure and HLA in healthy donors (dated by TCRdb to the late 2010s). Background for the entire study: An earlier analysis of roughly 630 of the donors reported about 250 Gb of sequence data and around 120 million unique TCR beta sequences from about 179 million T cells. Approximately 330 gigabases of sequencing data and roughly 81 million unique TCR sequences made up an early release that covered approximately 700 HLA-typed donors. Among the roughly 400 genotyped donors, about 83% belonged to the genetic ancestry cluster associated with self-reported Caucasian donors. The study aimed to test whether signatures of past pathogen exposure could be identified by cataloging public T cell receptors. The study used immunosequencing to profile the T cell repertoires of hundreds of subjects and linked those repertoires to cytomegalovirus serostatus. Along with the roughly 710-subject first cohort, a separate validation cohort of over a hundred different subjects was used. High-throughput TCR immunosequencing, statistical association of individual TCRs with disease status, and machine learning were combined to predict cytomegalovirus infection status. In a later analysis, previously published TCR beta repertoires from roughly 710 donors were re-analyzed and high-resolution HLA genotyping was added so that TCR occurrence patterns could be studied. Rather than using new phenotypic data, the later analysis identified candidate immune exposures from TCR beta sequences and from how often those sequences occurred across donors. In an earlier analysis of roughly 580 of the donors, high-throughput TCR beta sequencing was used to judge whether each TCR beta V gene segment behaved as functional or pseudogenic. Donor age, sex, ethnicity and CMV serostatus were collected together with the repertoire data. Genome-wide SNP genotypes for about 65% of the 666 donors were used in a later genetic analysis, which treated that subset as a discovery cohort. Every discovery cohort repertoire had been produced on one sequencing platform. Both class I and class II loci were covered by HLA typing, at four-digit resolution. Typing coverage differed by locus: A, B, C, DRB1 and DQB1 were typed in roughly 620-630 donors, DQA1 in approximately 520, DPA1 in approximately 610, and DPB1 in roughly 470. Because of strong linkage in the cohort, 5 or 6 DR-DQ haplotypes were treated as single units for association and clustering. On average, around 200,000 unique TCR beta nucleotide sequences were sequenced per donor among roughly 430 genotyped donors of the cohort, with around 19% of those sequences being non-productive.

Study-wide findings and limitations: The study gave a list of 150 to 200 TCR beta chains associated with cytomegalovirus. According to a later analysis, most CMV-associated TCR beta chains appeared to be HLA-restricted, and the HLA associations seemed to be driven largely by CMV exposure. A further reported finding was that TCR beta sequences accurately predicted the HLA-A and HLA-B alleles for most subjects in the first cohort. According to the authors, the approach could potentially be generalized to other disease states and immunological phenotypes. Cytomegalovirus status was reported to be diagnosed by the classifier with high specificity and sensitivity in both the original and validation cohorts. According to a later analysis, parvovirus B19, influenza, CMV and Epstein-Barr virus appeared linked to several top co-occurrence clusters. The earlier analysis of 587 of the donors excluded some 15 rarely observed V segments, including chromosome 9 orphons, because counts were too low. Broadly in line with IMGT annotations, most TCR beta V segments showed up in productive rearrangements about 87% or about 30% of the time in an earlier analysis of around 550 of the donors. V-gene and J-gene trimming of TCR beta chains was associated with a missense DCLRE1C variant in a later genetic analysis, and the association was replicated in an independent cohort. A later analysis found that TCR association rates varied across HLA loci, with DRB1 alleles showing the most associated TCRs and HLA-C alleles the fewest. Across donors, most TCR sequences were observed very rarely, whereas some public TCRs were present in many individuals. Assigning TCR associations to individual alleles was difficult when HLA alleles, especially DR and DQ, strongly co-occurred. This cohort had only TCR beta chains sequenced, and the lack of alpha or paired-chain data limited which features could be detected. Presence/absence analyses assumed roughly uniform sequencing depth across donors, an assumption that may not hold. The sequencing pipeline was judged likely to have produced a cluster of highly shared sequence variants as a technical artifact. In a later genetic analysis, fewer N-insertions in productive TCRs were reported among donors in an Asian-associated ancestry cluster than the roughly 640-donor mean. The only immune exposure information available for the cohort was CMV serostatus. Because HLA typing was unavailable for some donors at each locus, only the typed subset was used in association tests. A later analysis found that HLA-associated TCR beta chains were more clonally expanded and had lower generation probabilities than equally common non-associated chains. In a later analysis, some 18,000 TCR beta sequences were associated with specific HLA alleles at a false discovery rate of 0.05. Linkage disequilibrium might explain the correlated functional status among segregating V segments, but an unknown experimental factor could not be ruled out. A few of the identified cytomegalovirus-associated TCR beta chains were confirmed in vitro to be specific for cytomegalovirus antigens.

Sequences were obtained from PBMCs. This TCR was recovered from a man aged 35 to 55 in good health and CMV-seropositive.

At the DNA level, the sequence is TGTGCCAGCAGCTTAGGGACTACCGCGAACACCGGGGAGCTGTTTTTT. This gives the protein CASSLGTTANTGELFF. The rearrangement joined TRBV7-9 to TRBJ2-2, with a tentative D gene TRBD2 over 6 matching bases. V gives up 1 base and J gives up 0 bases, and the segment between their germline ends measures 9 bases. From the germline V gene (reference sequence), CDR1 is SEHNR and CDR2 is FQNEAQ. The CDR3, cysteine through phenylalanine, is 16 amino acids long. Only the CDR3 DNA stays, 48 bases, in frame from base 1.